Below, 13 T cell receptor beta chains from the same sample are listed, as sequenced in a study of vaccination and CD4 T cells after COVID-19. The antigens for these receptors are not known. The Oncomine TCR Beta short-read assay sequenced DNA from cultured CD4+ T cells. In TCRdb, the PCR reads were re-called with MiXCR into one record per CDR3 protein. Here the sample spans about 13,000 distinct CDR3 sequences, 56% being singletons. Sample treatment: 10-day PBMC culture with coronavirus spike peptide pools or control peptides (ViraFEST assay). Specimen: CD4+ T cells from blood, cultured in vitro. The receptors shown here come from a human donor who had recovered from COVID-19.

The gene calls are TRBV27 and TRBJ2-1, with D maybe TRBD2 (5 bases). Per the germline V gene, CDR1 is MNHEY and CDR2 is SMNVEV (reference sequence). Deletions cut 6 bases from V and 3 bases from J, with 9 bases between. This CDR3 is 13 amino acids long. CDR3 nucleotides: TGTGCCAGCAGGCCGAGGGTCTACAATGAGCAGTTCTTC. Translation: CASRPRVYNEQFF.

Details on this clonotype: One end of the junction does not line up with germline, which may come from a read error. The rearrangement uses TRBV10-3 and TRBJ2-3; the D gene is possibly TRBD2 (5 bases). The CDR3 sequence is 14 residues long. Germline CDR1 is ENHRY and CDR2 is SYGVKD. Here the CDR3 DNA reads TGTGCCAGCAGTTCCCGGGGTATCTCCGGTACGCAGTATTTT. Its translation: CASSSRGISGTQYF.

This clonotype is termed medium-sized. The chain employs TRBV6-1 and TRBJ2-2; the D is unclear. Germline V gene data show CDR1 as MNHNS and CDR2 as SASEGT. The CDR3 is 15 residues long. Trimming removed 7 bases at V and 4 bases at J, with 16 bases between. The CDR3 bases are TGTGCCAGCAAAGTTGAGGCCCAGGCCACCGGGGAGCTGTTTTTT. Translation: CASKVEAQATGELFF.

This chain's CDR3 is CASKAGGANNEQFF. CDR3 DNA sequence: TGTGCCAGCAAGGCGGGAGGAGCTAACAATGAGCAGTTCTTC. The chain is built from TRBV7-3 and TRBJ2-1; 8 positions agree with TRBD2. The CDR3 covers 14 residues. Germline CDR1 and CDR2: SGHTA and FQGTGA. V trimming: 7 bases; J trimming: 5 bases; junction bases outside the gene matches: 7.

This clonotype was counted a few times. The chain carries TRBV10-3 and TRBJ2-5; D might be TRBD1 (7 bases). Trimming pared 8 bases from V and 2 bases from J, leaving 12 bases between. The germline V gene has CDR1 ENHRY and CDR2 SYGVKD. There are 13 residues in the CDR3. This chain's CDR3 is CAIGGTEQETQYF. In DNA form, the CDR3 reads TGTGCCATCGGGGGGACAGAGCAAGAGACCCAGTACTTC.

This clonotype ranks as medium-sized (0.01 to 0.1%). The J gene is TRBJ2-5, the V gene TRBV7-9; D is possibly TRBD2 (6 bases). Germline assignment: CDR1 SEHNR and CDR2 FQNEAQ (reference sequence). The CDR3 loop spans 17 amino acids. Deletions cut 1 base from V and 3 bases from J, with 18 bases between. The CDR3 coding sequence is TGTGCCAGCAGCTTAGGCCGGGACTTCGGCCTGAAAGAGACCCAGTACTTC. As protein: CASSLGRDFGLKETQYF.

The J gene is TRBJ2-3, the V gene TRBV18; D is ambiguous. V was clipped by 4 bases and J by 3 bases, with 11 bases between them. CDR1 and CDR2 from the germline V gene are KGHSH and LQKENI. This CDR3 comprises 14 residues. CDR3 coding DNA: TGTGCCAGCTCACTTACTCAGGATACAGATACGCAGTATTTT. Its translation: CASSLTQDTDTQYF.

There are a few counts of this clonotype. The chain links TRBV18 to TRBJ1-2, with D perhaps matching TRBD1 (6 bases). Germline V gene data show CDR1 as KGHSH and CDR2 as LQKENI. V was clipped by 1 base and J by 8 bases, with 26 bases between them. The CDR3 sequence is 18 residues long. CDR3 residues: CASSPLGGAGVYPLGYTF. The DNA for the CDR3 is TGTGCCAGCTCACCACTAGGGGGGGCAGGCGTTTACCCTCTCGGCTACACCTTC.

The DNA for the CDR3 is TGTGCCTGCTACGGGGCTGGAGAAAAACTGTTTTTT. It codes for CACYGAGEKLFF. V is TRBV30 and J is TRBJ1-4; a possible D gene is TRBD1 (5 bases). Germline CDR1 GTSNPN, CDR2 SVGIG (reference sequence). Trimming stripped 6 bases from V and 8 bases from J, with 13 bases between. The CDR3 sequence is 12 residues long. Filled out from reference TRBV30 and TRBJ1-4, the complete variable domain reads SQTIHQWPATLVQPVGSPLSLECTVEGTSNPNLYWYRQAAGRGLQLLFYSVGIGQISSEVPQNLSASRPQDRQFILSSKKLLLSDSGFYLCACYGAGEKLFFGSGTQLSVL.

The V gene is TRBV20-1, the J gene TRBJ1-5; maybe TRBD1 (5 bases). V was pared by 4 bases and J by 12 bases, with 10 bases between. CDR3 length: 10 residues. Germline CDR1 and CDR2: DFQATT and SNEGSKA (reference sequence). CDR3 coding DNA: TGCAGTGCTAAACAGGAGTACCAGCATTTT. This translates into CSAKQEYQHF.

The gene calls are TRBV7-2 and TRBJ2-3; D is ambiguous. The germline CDR1 and CDR2 sequences are SGHTA and FQGNSA. The CDR3 length is 15 residues. Trimming left V 0 bases short and J 2 bases short, with 9 bases between. The CDR3 nucleotides are TGTGCCAGCAGCTTAGCGTTGGGCCCCACAGATACGCAGTATTTT. Protein: CASSLALGPTDTQYF.

This chain joins TRBV27 and TRBJ2-3; TRBD2 matches at 11 bases. Trimming cost V 5 bases and J 6 bases; bases outside gene matches: 7. This CDR3 has 15 amino acids. Germline V gene lookup returns CDR1 MNHEY and CDR2 SMNVEV (reference sequence). The CDR3, as DNA: TGTGCCAGCAGTACATCACTAGCGGGAGATGATACGCAGTATTTT. This codes for CASSTSLAGDDTQYF.

The sample holds a few counts of this clonotype. V usage is TRBV7-3 and J usage is TRBJ1-2, with D possibly matching TRBD1 (5 bases). The CDR3 contains 13 residues. Between the trimmed V and J ends, which lost 3 bases and 5 bases, there was a span of 10 bases. Germline loops: CDR1 SGHTA, CDR2 FQGTGA. CDR3 DNA: TGTGCCAGCAGCTTCGAGCCAGGGTATGGCTACACCTTC. Protein sequence: CASSFEPGYGYTF. The full variable domain, in which reference TRBV7-3 and TRBJ1-2 provide the parts outside the CDR3, is GAGVSQTPSNKVTEKGKYVELRCDPISGHTALYWYRQSLGQGPEFLIYFQGTGAADDSGLPNDRFFAVRPEGSVSTLKIQRTERGDSAVYLCASSFEPGYGYTFGSGTRLTVV.